The 18 T cell receptor beta chains presented below share a single source sample, sequenced in a study of blood T cell repertoires in COVID-19. This table comes from immunoSEQ multiplex PCR, and its TCRdb copy is limited to in-frame clones, with some not included. The sample consists of 450,000 to 500,000 clones, 70% to 90% of them appearing once. The sequenced sample was peripheral blood. Receptors originate from a human donor in a cohort sampled during active COVID-19.

This clone came up once. This chain links TRBV9 with TRBJ2-1; 13 nucleotides align to TRBD2. The CDR3 contains 19 residues. In germline, CDR1 is SGDLS, CDR2 YYNGEE. V lost 4 bases to trimming and J lost 8 bases; unmatched junction nucleotides: 18. The CDR3 DNA reads TGTGCCAGCAGCTTCTCTGACACTAGCGGGAGGGCCTGGGTGGATGAGCAGTTCTTC. It specifies CASSFSDTSGRAWVDEQFF.

This clone was recorded once. The chain carries TRBV4-3 and TRBJ1-4, with D tentatively TRBD1 (5 bases). Per the germline V gene, CDR1 is LGHNA and CDR2 is YSLEER. The CDR3 loop spans 14 amino acids. Trimming took off 0 bases at V and 8 bases at J, with 10 bases between the two ends. CDR3 in amino acids: CASSQEGGDEKLFF. The CDR3 DNA reads as TGCGCCAGCAGCCAAGAGGGAGGGGACGAAAAACTGTTTTTT.

The chain couples TRBV24-1 to TRBJ2-5; 7 bases match TRBD1. CDR3 length: 15 residues. CDR1 KGHDR and CDR2 SFDVKD come from the germline V gene. After removal of 4 bases from V and 1 base from J, the junction contained 5 bases not matched to a gene. DNA of the CDR3: TGTGCCACCAGTGACACAGGGGACCCCCAAGAGACCCAGTACTTC. Translated: CATSDTGDPQETQYF.

V gene TRBV28 combines with J gene TRBJ1-5; unclear D gene. Germline CDR1 and CDR2: MDHEN and SYDVKM. With 7 bases removed from V and 1 base from J, the gap between germline ends came to 17 bases. There are 16 residues in the CDR3. CDR3 in amino acids: CASTINPGGSNQPQHF. As DNA, the CDR3 is TGTGCCAGCACCATTAACCCGGGAGGGAGCAATCAGCCCCAGCATTTT.

The genes are TRBV28 and TRBJ1-5; a weak D match, TRBD1 (6 bases). The CDR3 length is 16 residues. Between the trimmed V and J ends, which lost 0 bases and 0 bases, there was a span of 9 bases. Germline CDR1 is MDHEN and CDR2 is SYDVKM. DNA of the CDR3: TGTGCCAGCAGTTTATGGGCAGGGGATAGCAATCAGCCCCAGCATTTT. Translating gives CASSLWAGDSNQPQHF.

This rearrangement joins TRBV11-2 to TRBJ2-1, with TRBD2 identical over 11 bases. The CDR3 totals 15 residues. The V gene's germline CDR1 is SGHAT and CDR2 FQNNGV. After removal of 2 bases from V and 6 bases from J, the junction contained 3 bases not matched to a gene. CDR3 bases: TGTGCCAGCAGCTTATGGGGACTAGCGGTCAATGAGCAGTTCTTC. This codes for CASSLWGLAVNEQFF.

The rearrangement uses TRBV19 and TRBJ2-7; TRBD2 agrees at 7 bases. Trimming removed 3 bases from V and 5 bases from J; junction bases left unmatched: 7. CDR1 and CDR2 from the germline V gene are LNHDA and SQIVND (reference sequence). This CDR3 region has 14 residues. The CDR3 bases are TGTGCCAGTAGTATCAGCGGGGCTTTGGACGAGCAGTACTTC. Translated: CASSISGALDEQYF. Full variable domain (missing parts from reference TRBV19 and TRBJ2-7): DGGITQSPKYLFRKEGQNVTLSCEQNLNHDAMYWYRQDPGQGLRLIYYSQIVNDFQKGDIAEGYSVSREKKESFPLTVTSAQKNPTAFYLCASSISGALDEQYFGPGTRLTVT.

This rearrangement joins TRBV6-5 to TRBJ2-1; 10 nucleotides agree with TRBD2. The CDR3 has 15 residues. Trimming at V came to 6 bases and at J to 4 bases, leaving 6 bases not matched to a gene. Germline assignment: CDR1 MNHEY and CDR2 SVGAGI. In DNA form, the CDR3 reads TGTGCCAGCAGGGGAAGCGGGAGGGCATACAATGAGCAGTTCTTC. Its protein product is CASRGSGRAYNEQFF.

This clone was seen just once. This sequence joins TRBV29-1 and TRBJ2-3; 7 nucleotides agree with TRBD2. Germline V gene data show CDR1 as SQVTM and CDR2 as ANQGSEA. This CDR3 comprises 15 residues. V trimming: 3 bases; J trimming: 1 base; junction bases outside the gene matches: 7. The chain's CDR3 is CSVEQRGEGTDTQYF. Here the CDR3 DNA reads TGCAGCGTTGAGCAGCGGGGCGAAGGCACAGATACGCAGTATTTT.

The V call is TRBV4-3, the J call TRBJ2-2; TRBD2 might be the D (5 bases). This CDR3 is built from 16 residues. Between the trimmed V and J ends, which lost 1 base and 0 bases, there was a span of 9 bases. Germline V gene lookup returns CDR1 LGHNA and CDR2 YSLEER. CDR3 nucleotides: TGCGCCAGCAGCCAAGGCAAGCGGTCGAACACCGGGGAGCTGTTTTTT. Its protein is CASSQGKRSNTGELFF.

The V gene is TRBV28, the J gene TRBJ2-7; tentatively, D is TRBD2 (6 bases). Deletions cut 2 bases from V and 5 bases from J, with 16 bases between. The CDR3 runs 15 residues. CDR1 and CDR2 from the germline V gene are MDHEN and SYDVKM. CDR3 in DNA: TGTGCCAGCAGTTTAGGAACTAGCAAGGTCCACGAGCAGTACTTC. Translating it yields CASSLGTSKVHEQYF.

V usage is TRBV19 and J usage is TRBJ1-2; possible D gene TRBD1, 5 bases. Germline V gives CDR1 LNHDA, CDR2 SQIVND (reference sequence). Trimming cost V 5 bases and J 2 bases, with 9 bases left between them. The CDR3 totals 13 residues. CDR3 residues: CASSSGANYGYTF. The CDR3 bases are TGTGCCAGTAGTTCTGGGGCGAACTATGGCTACACCTTC.

The chain couples TRBV18 to TRBJ1-1; 7 bases map to TRBD1. The V gene's germline CDR1 is KGHSH and CDR2 LQKENI. There are 12 residues in the CDR3. Trimming took 4 bases from V and 5 from J; bases not matched to a gene: 1. The DNA of the CDR3 is TGTGCCAGCTCACTACAGGGGACTGAAGCTTTCTTT. Residues: CASSLQGTEAFF.

V gene TRBV7-2 combines with J gene TRBJ2-3; perhaps TRBD2 as D (5 bases). This CDR3 contains 13 residues. In germline, CDR1 is SGHTA, CDR2 FQGNSA. Trimming shortened V by 5 bases and J by 10 bases, and 16 bases separated the two germline ends. The CDR3 region is CASSSLPSGAQYF. The DNA for the CDR3 is TGTGCCAGCAGCAGTTTACCCTCCGGGGCGCAGTATTTT.

This clone occurred once. V gene TRBV6-2 or TRBV6-3 combines with J gene TRBJ1-2; the D is unclear. There are 15 residues in the CDR3. CDR1 is MNHEY and CDR2 is SVGEGT in the germline V gene. The V and J ends lost 1 base and 4 bases respectively, with 13 bases between them. DNA for the CDR3: TGTGCCAGCAGTTACTATCTCCTCGGTCGCTATGGCTACACCTTC. Protein: CASSYYLLGRYGYTF.

In its sample, this clone was seen once. This chain links TRBV7-2 with TRBJ2-2, with D maybe TRBD1 (5 bases). Trimming removed 6 bases from V and 6 bases from J, with 11 bases in between. This CDR3 spans 13 amino acids. Germline V gives CDR1 SGHTA, CDR2 FQGNSA. In nucleotides, the CDR3 is TGTGCCAGCAGTAATTTCAGGGCCGGGGAGCTGTTTTTT. Protein: CASSNFRAGELFF. Together with reference TRBV7-2 and TRBJ2-2, the CDR3 gives the full variable domain: GAGVSQSPSNKVTEKGKDVELRCDPISGHTALYWYRQSLGQGLEFLIYFQGNSAPDKSGLPSDRFSAERTGGSVSTLTIQRTQQEDSAVYLCASSNFRAGELFFGEGSRLTVL.

The chain carries TRBV18 and TRBJ1-1, with TRBD1 matching over 9 bases. V dropped 2 bases and J dropped 4; count of bases not matched to a gene: 14. This CDR3 comprises 18 residues. Germline V CDR1 and CDR2: KGHSH, LQKENI. DNA for the CDR3: TGTGCCAGCTCACCAAGTAGCGCCACGACAGGGGGAGGCACTGAAGCTTTCTTT. This codes for CASSPSSATTGGGTEAFF.

This rearrangement joins TRBV11-2 to TRBJ1-2; the D is unclear. V lost 1 base, J lost 3 bases, and 9 bases lay in between. This CDR3 contains 14 residues. CDR1 and CDR2 (germline): SGHAT, FQNNGV. The CDR3 is CASSLGFGDYGYTF. The CDR3 bases are TGTGCCAGCAGCTTAGGTTTCGGGGACTATGGCTACACCTTC.